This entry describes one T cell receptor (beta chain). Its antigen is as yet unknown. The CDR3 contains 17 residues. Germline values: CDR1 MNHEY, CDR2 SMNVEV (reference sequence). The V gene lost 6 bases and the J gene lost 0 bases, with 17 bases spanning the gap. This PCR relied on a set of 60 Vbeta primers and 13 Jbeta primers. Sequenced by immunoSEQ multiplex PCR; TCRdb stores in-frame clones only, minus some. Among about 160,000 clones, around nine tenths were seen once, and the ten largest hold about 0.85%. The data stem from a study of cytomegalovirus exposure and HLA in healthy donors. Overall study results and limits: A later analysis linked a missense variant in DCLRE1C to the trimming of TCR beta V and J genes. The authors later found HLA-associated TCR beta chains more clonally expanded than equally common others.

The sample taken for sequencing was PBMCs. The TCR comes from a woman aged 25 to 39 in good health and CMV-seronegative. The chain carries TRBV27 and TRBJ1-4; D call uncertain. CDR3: CASSPKGRGATNEKLFF. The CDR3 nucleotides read TGTGCCAGCAGCCCAAAAGGCAGAGGTGCAACTAATGAAAAACTGTTTTTT.